A single sample is the source of the 29 T cell receptor beta chains below, sequenced in a study of beta chain features in type 1 diabetes. General study findings and limits: Significant though moderate, a shortening of TCRB CDR3s appeared in all four CD4+ subsets of Type 1 diabetes patients.

Expressed TCRB transcripts were sequenced after all isolated RNA was converted to cDNA. TCRdb's copy holds only in-frame clones and misses some; the assay was immunoSEQ multiplex PCR. The top ten hold roughly 0.095% of the sample, which has 150,000 to 200,000 clones, 63% seen once. These receptors have no known antigen. The sequenced sample was naive CD4+ T cells from blood. The origin of the receptors is a man under 40 with type 1 diabetes.

This rearrangement joins TRBV15 to TRBJ2-1; 8 positions match TRBD2. V was pared by 0 bases and J by 13 bases, with 8 bases of the junction left unmatched. Looked up from germline, CDR1 is LNHNV and CDR2 is YYDKDF (reference sequence). CDR3 size: 14 residues. The CDR3 loop reads CATSRDRGGPEQFF. The CDR3 coding sequence is TGTGCCACCAGCAGAGATCGCGGGGGGCCGGAACAGTTCTTC. Combining the CDR3 with reference TRBV15 and TRBJ2-1 gives the whole variable domain DAMVIQNPRYQVTQFGKPVTLSCSQTLNHNVMYWYQQKSSQAPKLLFHYYDKDFNNEADTPDNFQSRRPNTSFCFLDIRSPGLGDTAMYLCATSRDRGGPEQFFGPGTRLTVL.

The chain is built from TRBV5-4 and TRBJ2-6; D not certain. V was pared by 3 bases and J by 0 bases, with 10 bases between. Germline CDR1 is SGHNT and CDR2 is YYREEE (reference sequence). The CDR3 runs 16 residues. The CDR3, as DNA: TGTGCCAGCAGCTGGAACACGGTCTCTGGGGCCAACGTCCTGACTTTC. Translation gives CASSWNTVSGANVLTF.

This clone was seen just once. This rearrangement joins TRBV9 to TRBJ1-1; D not certain. Deletions cut 0 bases from V and 4 bases from J, with 7 bases between. This CDR3 has 13 amino acids. Per the germline V gene, CDR1 is SGDLS and CDR2 is YYNGEE. This CDR3 is CASSVGVLTEAFF. CDR3 in DNA: TGTGCCAGCAGCGTAGGGGTTCTCACTGAAGCTTTCTTT.

The rearrangement uses TRBV30 and TRBJ1-2; D uncertain. The CDR3 covers 14 residues. Looked up from germline, CDR1 is GTSNPN and CDR2 is SVGIG (reference sequence). V lost 3 bases and J lost 3, with 14 bases in between. The CDR3 protein is CAWSQPERDYGYTF. The CDR3 DNA sequence: TGTGCCTGGAGCCAACCGGAACGAGACTATGGCTACACCTTC.

V and J are TRBV10-3 and TRBJ1-2; 8 nucleotides match TRBD1. The ends lost 5 bases at V and 6 bases at J; junction bases unmatched: 5. Germline V lookup: CDR1 ENHRY, CDR2 SYGVKD. The CDR3 totals 13 residues. CDR3 DNA: TGTGCCATCAGTTTACAGGGGGGCGATGGCTACACCTTC. It is translated as CAISLQGGDGYTF.

The V gene is TRBV15, the J gene TRBJ2-5, with D tentatively TRBD2 (5 bases). The V end was cut by 3 bases, the J end by 1 base, with 15 bases between. The CDR3 is 16 residues long. Per the germline V gene, CDR1 is LNHNV and CDR2 is YYDKDF (reference sequence). This CDR3 is CATSRERLLLQETQYF. The CDR3 region has the DNA TGTGCCACCAGCAGGGAAAGACTATTGCTCCAAGAGACCCAGTACTTC.

The chain has TRBV25-1 and TRBJ2-1; the D is unclear. Germline V lookup: CDR1 MGHDK, CDR2 SYGVNS. The CDR3 runs 13 residues. The ends were cut back, 3 bases at V and 5 bases at J, with 8 bases in the middle. CDR3 in amino acids: CASSDPRNNEQFF. The CDR3 region has the DNA TGTGCCAGCAGTGATCCAAGAAACAATGAGCAGTTCTTC.

V is TRBV5-4 and J is TRBJ2-1; D gene unclear. V was pared by 0 bases and J by 7 bases, with 8 bases between. Germline V lookup: CDR1 SGHNT, CDR2 YYREEE (reference sequence). This CDR3 has 13 residues. The CDR3 DNA is TGTGCCAGCAGCTTGGCACAGCAAAATGAGCAGTTCTTC. Residues: CASSLAQQNEQFF. Drawing the rest from reference TRBV5-4 and TRBJ2-1, the complete variable domain is ETGVTQSPTHLIKTRGQQVTLRCSSQSGHNTVSWYQQALGQGPQFIFQYYREEENGRGNFPPRFSGLQFPNYSSELNVNALELDDSALYLCASSLAQQNEQFFGPGTRLTVL.

V usage is TRBV2 and J usage is TRBJ2-1; 9 bases fit TRBD1. V shed 5 bases, J shed 9 bases, and the junction held 11 bases outside the gene matches. This CDR3 contains 15 residues. In germline, CDR1 is SNHLY, CDR2 FYNNEI. Here the CDR3 reads CASSQTGQGFGEQFF. The CDR3 DNA reads TGTGCCAGCAGTCAAACGGGACAGGGATTCGGTGAGCAGTTCTTC.

V and J are TRBV30 and TRBJ1-5; 8 positions match TRBD1. Trimming cost V 0 bases and J 7 bases; bases outside gene matches: 8. The CDR3 consists of 15 residues. CDR1 is GTSNPN, CDR2 SVGIG, per germline (reference sequence). The CDR3 spells CAWSVPGQGGQPQHF. CDR3 sequence (DNA): TGTGCCTGGAGTGTACCCGGACAGGGCGGCCAGCCCCAGCATTTT.

In this sample, this clone turned up a few times. The chain employs TRBV30 and TRBJ2-1, with D hard to call. Germline loops: CDR1 GTSNPN, CDR2 SVGIG (reference sequence). The CDR3 sequence is 15 residues long. Trimming pared 0 bases from V and 0 bases from J, leaving 9 bases between. The CDR3 DNA reads TGTGCCTGGAGTGTACCCGTCAGCTCCTACAATGAGCAGTTCTTC. The encoded protein is CAWSVPVSSYNEQFF.

The chain links TRBV5-1 to TRBJ2-6; possible D gene TRBD2, 5 bases. Germline CDR1 and CDR2: SGHRS and YFSETQ. V dropped 7 bases and J dropped 1 base, with 9 bases sitting between them. The CDR3 has 14 residues. This CDR3 is CASSRESGANVLTF. The CDR3 nucleotides are TGCGCCAGCTCGAGGGAGTCTGGGGCCAACGTCCTGACTTTC. Combining the CDR3 with reference TRBV5-1 and TRBJ2-6 gives the whole variable domain KAGVTQTPRYLIKTRGQQVTLSCSPISGHRSVSWYQQTPGQGLQFLFEYFSETQRNKGNFPGRFSGRQFSNSRSEMNVSTLELGDSALYLCASSRESGANVLTFGAGSRLTVL.

The CDR3 DNA reads as TGTGCCAGCAGCTTCAGCGGAGCCACAGATACGCAGTATTTT. This gives the protein CASSFSGATDTQYF. This chain links TRBV7-9 with TRBJ2-3, with D perhaps TRBD2 (5 bases). There are 14 residues in the CDR3. V lost 3 bases and J lost 2, with 9 bases in between. The germline V gene has CDR1 SEHNR and CDR2 FQNEAQ (reference sequence).

As regards this clone: Germline and junction disagree at one end, which may indicate a read error. V is TRBV5-1 and J is TRBJ2-2; TRBD1 is a possible D gene (5 bases). This CDR3 has 11 residues. Germline-derived CDR1 and CDR2 are SGHRS and YFSETQ. Here the CDR3 reads CASSLNGALFF. CDR3 in DNA: TGCGCCAGCAGCTTAAATGGGGCGCTGTTTTTT. Based on the CDR3 plus reference TRBV5-1 and TRBJ2-2, the full variable domain is KAGVTQTPRYLIKTRGQQVTLSCSPISGHRSVSWYQQTPGQGLQFLFEYFSETQRNKGNFPGRFSGRQFSNSRSEMNVSTLELGDSALYLCASSLNGALFFGEGSRLTVL.

This chain links TRBV4-1 with TRBJ2-7, with 7 bases that match TRBD1. CDR1 MGHRA and CDR2 YSYEKL come from the germline V gene. Trimming at V came to 5 bases and at J to 3 bases, leaving 10 bases not matched to a gene. The CDR3 runs to 15 residues. The CDR3 loop reads CASSGGAGGIYEQYF. DNA of the CDR3: TGCGCCAGCAGCGGGGGCGCAGGGGGAATCTACGAGCAGTACTTC.

V gene TRBV4-1 combines with J gene TRBJ2-1; TRBD1 might be the D (6 bases). CDR3 size: 16 residues. V shed 0 bases and J shed 7 bases, with 16 bases lying between them. Germline assignment: CDR1 MGHRA and CDR2 YSYEKL. For the CDR3, the DNA is TGCGCCAGCAGCCAAGATATGGGGGACATCGTGAATGAGCAGTTCTTC. As protein: CASSQDMGDIVNEQFF.

The chain recombines TRBV29-1 with TRBJ1-1, with TRBD1 matching 7 bases. V trimming: 2 bases; J trimming: 0 bases; junction bases outside the gene matches: 6. CDR3 length: 15 residues. CDR1 is SQVTM and CDR2 is ANQGSEA in the germline V gene. The CDR3 loop is CSVETTRGVNTEAFF. DNA for the CDR3: TGCAGCGTTGAAACCACCAGGGGGGTGAACACTGAAGCTTTCTTT.

The chain carries TRBV30 and TRBJ2-1, with D possibly being TRBD1 or TRBD2 (7 bases each). The CDR3 consists of 15 residues. V was shortened by 2 bases and J by 7 bases, with 18 bases between the two germline ends. Germline V gene sequence: CDR1 GTSNPN, CDR2 SVGIG (reference sequence). The CDR3 protein is CAWSPFGRGGNEQFF. The CDR3 nucleotides read TGTGCCTGGAGTCCCTTCGGCAGGGGGGGAAATGAGCAGTTCTTC.

This clone came up a few times. The gene calls are TRBV4-1 and TRBJ1-3; D is possibly TRBD1 (5 bases). The CDR3 totals 15 residues. Germline V gives CDR1 MGHRA, CDR2 YSYEKL. The ends were cut back, 3 bases at V and 3 bases at J, with 12 bases in the middle. CDR3 protein: CASSHHGTDGNTIYF. CDR3 DNA sequence: TGCGCCAGCAGCCACCACGGGACGGATGGAAACACCATATATTTT.

This clone has more than one count but fewer than ten. CDR3 loop: CAIGAGQNTEAFF. CDR3 bases: TGTGCCATAGGGGCGGGACAGAACACTGAAGCTTTCTTT. The chain carries TRBV10-3 and TRBJ1-1; D may be TRBD1 (6 bases). The CDR3 has 13 amino acids. The germline V gene has CDR1 ENHRY and CDR2 SYGVKD. The V end was cut by 9 bases, the J end by 1 base, with 12 bases between.

This clone was seen only once. This chain links TRBV2 with TRBJ2-5; D unclear. The CDR3 totals 13 residues. Germline V CDR1 and CDR2: SNHLY, FYNNEI. V lost 3 bases, J lost 2 bases, and 7 bases lay in between. The CDR3 DNA follows: TGTGCCAGCAGTGATTCCAGACAAGAGACCCAGTACTTC. Translating gives CASSDSRQETQYF.

The rearrangement links TRBV4-3 to TRBJ2-3, with 7 bases identical to TRBD1. Germline CDR1 is LGHNA and CDR2 is YSLEER. The CDR3 consists of 17 residues. The J segment lost 0 bases and the V segment lost 3 bases, leaving 9 bases of the junction unmatched. CDR3 protein: CASSHRTGTASTDTQYF. For the CDR3, the DNA is TGCGCCAGCAGCCACCGAACCGGGACAGCTAGCACAGATACGCAGTATTTT.

The chain carries TRBV7-2 and TRBJ2-7; maybe TRBD1 (5 bases). Germline V gene data show CDR1 as SGHTA and CDR2 as FQGNSA. Between the trimmed V and J ends, which lost 5 bases and 6 bases, there was a span of 8 bases. This CDR3 contains 11 residues. The CDR3 sequence is CASSLDSEQYF. Written as DNA, the CDR3 is TGTGCCAGCAGCCTAGACAGCGAGCAGTACTTC.

The gene calls are TRBV7-9 and TRBJ2-5, with D unresolved. CDR1 and CDR2 from the germline V gene are SEHNR and FQNEAQ (reference sequence). The CDR3 is 13 amino acids. Trimming removed 6 bases from V and 4 bases from J, with 12 bases in between. CDR3 bases: TGTGCCAGCAGGGCGACATCGCTAGAGACCCAGTACTTC. Protein: CASRATSLETQYF.

The V and J genes are TRBV13 and TRBJ2-1; a possible D gene is TRBD1 (7 bases). Germline V gene data show CDR1 as PRHDT and CDR2 as FYEKMQ (reference sequence). This CDR3 comprises 16 residues. The germline V and J ends were trimmed by 5 bases and 8 bases, with 22 bases remaining between them. The CDR3 protein is CASSQGGRSSSDEQFF. The DNA for the CDR3 is TGTGCCAGCAGCCAGGGGGGCAGGTCCTCCTCGGATGAGCAGTTCTTC.

The gene calls are TRBV14 and TRBJ2-7; TRBD1 agrees at 9 bases. V trimming: 1 base; J trimming: 4 bases; junction bases outside the gene matches: 8. CDR1 SGHDN and CDR2 FVKESK come from the germline V gene. The CDR3 is 16 residues long. CDR3 sequence: CASSQGTTGGLYEQYF. In DNA form, the CDR3 reads TGTGCCAGCAGCCAAGGGACGACAGGGGGTTTATACGAGCAGTACTTC.

The V gene is TRBV13, the J gene TRBJ1-1; 7 nucleotides agree with TRBD1. The CDR3 extends over 14 amino acids. J lost 2 bases, V lost 5 bases, and 5 bases had no gene match. Germline V CDR1 and CDR2: PRHDT, FYEKMQ (reference sequence). The CDR3 DNA reads TGTGCCAGCAGCATAACAGGGGTCAACACTGAAGCTTTCTTT. Translation: CASSITGVNTEAFF.

A word on this clone: Other DNA sequences from this sample encode an identical CDR3 as well. The chain is built from TRBV15 and TRBJ2-5, with a weak D call TRBD1 (5 bases). The germline V and J ends were trimmed by 0 bases and 3 bases, with 8 bases remaining between them. Germline V gene sequence: CDR1 LNHNV, CDR2 YYDKDF (reference sequence). This CDR3 is built from 14 residues. The CDR3 DNA follows: TGTGCCACCAGCAGAGATAGGGGCGAAGAGACCCAGTACTTC. Its protein product is CATSRDRGEETQYF. Filled out from reference TRBV15 and TRBJ2-5, the complete variable domain reads DAMVIQNPRYQVTQFGKPVTLSCSQTLNHNVMYWYQQKSSQAPKLLFHYYDKDFNNEADTPDNFQSRRPNTSFCFLDIRSPGLGDTAMYLCATSRDRGEETQYFGPGTRLLVL.

Concerning this clone: The sample holds other DNA sequences that translate to the same CDR3. Written as DNA, the CDR3 is TGTGCCACCAGCAGAGGGGCAACTAATGAAAAACTGTTTTTT. It translates to CATSRGATNEKLFF. The chain combines TRBV15 with TRBJ1-4; D unresolved. This CDR3 comprises 14 residues. Trimming took off 1 base at V and 0 bases at J, with 3 bases between the two ends. Looked up from germline, CDR1 is LNHNV and CDR2 is YYDKDF (reference sequence).